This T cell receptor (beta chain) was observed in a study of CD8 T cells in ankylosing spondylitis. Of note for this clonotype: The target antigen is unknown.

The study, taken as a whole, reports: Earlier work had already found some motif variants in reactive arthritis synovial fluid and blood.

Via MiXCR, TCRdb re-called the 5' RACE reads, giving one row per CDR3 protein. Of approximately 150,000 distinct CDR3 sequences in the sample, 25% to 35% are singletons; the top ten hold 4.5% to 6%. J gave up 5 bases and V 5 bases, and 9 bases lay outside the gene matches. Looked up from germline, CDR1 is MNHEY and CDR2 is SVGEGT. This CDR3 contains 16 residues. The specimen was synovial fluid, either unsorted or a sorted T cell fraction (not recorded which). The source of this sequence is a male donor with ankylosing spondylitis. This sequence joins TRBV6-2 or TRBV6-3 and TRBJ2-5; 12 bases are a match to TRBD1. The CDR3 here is CASSDAGTGGSETQYF. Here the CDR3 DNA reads TGTGCCAGCAGTGATGCTGGGACAGGGGGCAGTGAGACCCAGTACTTC.